This T cell receptor (beta chain) was recovered during a study of neoadjuvant anti-PD-1 for oral cavity cancer. Background on the study: Patients without progression got a fourth dose around day 43.

Using immunoSEQ multiplex PCR, the repertoire was profiled, and TCRdb retains in-frame clones only, with some absent. Among tens of thousands of clones listed, roughly 84% were seen once. Stage II-IVA oral cavity squamous cell carcinoma was new and untreated by systemic or radiation therapy. In this sample, this clone turned up a few times. This CDR3 contains 14 residues. Trimming cost V 5 bases and J 1 base, with 11 bases left between them. Germline V lookup: CDR1 SSHAT, CDR2 FNYEAQ (reference sequence). The chain links TRBV7-7 to TRBJ2-5; no clear D. The sequence derives from a person aged 35-79 years with oral cavity squamous cell carcinoma. The sequencing here drew on PBMCs, taken before nivolumab (anti-PD-1) treatment. CDR3 sequence reads: CASSGSAGQETQYF. The CDR3 region has the DNA TGTGCCAGCAGCGGCAGTGCAGGCCAAGAGACCCAGTACTTC.